The sequence of this T cell receptor (beta chain) was determined in a study of blood T cell repertoires in COVID-19. The V gene lost 1 base and the J gene lost 5 bases, with 12 bases spanning the gap. The CDR3 extends over 15 amino acids. Germline V gene lookup returns CDR1 SGHTA and CDR2 FQGNSA. The protocol was immunoSEQ multiplex PCR, while the TCRdb copy is restricted to in-frame clones and leaves out a portion. This table has under 500,000 clones, about 89% appearing once. This clone appeared once. The sample taken for sequencing was peripheral blood. The rearrangement links TRBV7-2 to TRBJ2-1; a possible D gene is TRBD2 (5 bases). This sequence was found in a woman aged 30 to 39 with acute or convalescent COVID-19. CDR3 loop: CASSLDRGTHNEQFF. The CDR3 DNA is TGTGCCAGCAGCTTAGACCGGGGAACTCACAATGAGCAGTTCTTC. Full variable domain (outside the CDR3, taken from reference TRBV7-2 and TRBJ2-1): GAGVSQSPSNKVTEKGKDVELRCDPISGHTALYWYRQSLGQGLEFLIYFQGNSAPDKSGLPSDRFSAERTGGSVSTLTIQRTQQEDSAVYLCASSLDRGTHNEQFFGPGTRLTVL.